This T cell receptor beta chain was captured by sequencing in a study of blood T cell repertoires in COVID-19. Germline V lookup: CDR1 SGHTA, CDR2 FQGNSA. V lost 1 base and J lost 1, with 7 bases in between. The CDR3 runs 14 residues. Clones were sequenced by immunoSEQ multiplex PCR, and TCRdb holds only the in-frame ones, with some missing. Of approximately 500,000 clones detected, around 85% appear once; the ten largest clones hold approximately 2.9%. The TCR comes from a human donor in a cohort sampled during active COVID-19. V is TRBV7-2 and J is TRBJ2-5; D perhaps matches TRBD2 (5 bases). The sequenced sample consisted of peripheral blood. CDR3 bases: TGTGCCAGCAGCTTAGGGACTCTCCAAGAGACCCAGTACTTC. Its protein product is CASSLGTLQETQYF.